The 28 T cell receptor beta chains below come from one sample, sequenced in a study of blood T cell repertoires in COVID-19. Libraries were prepared by immunoSEQ multiplex PCR; TCRdb keeps only in-frame clonotypes and omits some of them. The sample holds fewer than 150,000 clones, around four fifths seen once. Input material: peripheral blood. The receptors were sampled from a human donor in a cohort sampled during active COVID-19.

The chain uses TRBV7-8 and TRBJ2-2; 12 bases are shared with TRBD1. V was pared by 2 bases and J by 5 bases, with 6 bases of the junction left unmatched. CDR1 SGHVS and CDR2 FQNEAQ come from the germline V gene. CDR3 length equals 17 residues. For the CDR3, the DNA is TGTGCCAGCAGCTTAAGGGGACAGGGGGCTCCTACCGGGGAGCTGTTTTTT. This gives the protein CASSLRGQGAPTGELFF.

This clone was recorded once. This rearrangement joins TRBV20-1 to TRBJ1-4, with TRBD1 matching over 8 bases. CDR3 length: 16 amino acids. In germline, CDR1 is DFQATT, CDR2 SNEGSKA (reference sequence). With 3 bases clipped from V and 2 bases from J, the junction kept 8 bases outside the gene matches. The CDR3 coding sequence is TGCAGTGCTAGTGCTCCGGGACAGGCGACTAATGAAAAACTGTTTTTT. Its protein is CSASAPGQATNEKLFF.

V gene TRBV6-6 combines with J gene TRBJ1-5, with 8 positions matching TRBD1. After removal of 2 bases from V and 6 bases from J, the junction contained 6 bases not matched to a gene. This CDR3 region has 15 residues. Germline V gene data show CDR1 as MNHNY and CDR2 as SVGAGI (reference sequence). CDR3 bases: TGTGCCAGCAGTTACCCGACAGGGGACACTCAGCCCCAGCATTTT. It encodes CASSYPTGDTQPQHF.

The CDR3 nucleotides read TGTGCCAGCAGCAAAGGACTAACTAAGGGTAGGTATGGCTACACCTTC. Translating it yields CASSKGLTKGRYGYTF. The chain is built from TRBV21-1 and TRBJ1-2. TRBV21-1 is assigned pseudogene status. This CDR3 is built from 16 residues.

V gene TRBV5-1 combines with J gene TRBJ2-5; 10 bases agree with TRBD2. The ends lost 3 bases at V and 5 bases at J; junction bases unmatched: 7. Germline V gene lookup returns CDR1 SGHRS and CDR2 YFSETQ. The CDR3 runs 15 residues. This chain's CDR3 is CASSSERGGRETQYF. The CDR3, as DNA: TGCGCCAGCAGCTCCGAGCGGGGGGGTCGGGAGACCCAGTACTTC.

The V and J genes are TRBV3-1 (or the pseudogene TRBV3-2) and TRBJ2-5, with 7 bases matching TRBD1. Germline V gene data show CDR1 as LGHDT and CDR2 as YNNKEL (reference sequence). The J segment lost 4 bases and the V segment lost 3 bases, leaving 8 bases of the junction unmatched. There are 15 residues in the CDR3. Here the CDR3 DNA reads TGTGCCAGCAGCCATAAGGGGGCCAGGGGAGAGACCCAGTACTTC. Its protein product is CASSHKGARGETQYF.

The chain links TRBV9 to TRBJ2-3; the match to TRBD2 covers 11 bases. Germline V gene lookup returns CDR1 SGDLS and CDR2 YYNGEE. Trimming at V came to 3 bases and at J to 1 base, leaving 4 bases not matched to a gene. The CDR3 loop spans 16 amino acids. This chain's CDR3 is CASSAGGLAGTDTQYF. The CDR3 coding sequence is TGTGCCAGCAGCGCTGGGGGACTAGCGGGCACAGATACGCAGTATTTT. The whole variable domain, remainder taken from reference TRBV9 and TRBJ2-3, is DSGVTQTPKHLITATGQRVTLRCSPRSGDLSVYWYQQSLDQGLQFLIQYYNGEERAKGNILERFSAQQFPDLHSELNLSSLELGDSALYFCASSAGGLAGTDTQYFGPGTRLTVL.

This clone has at least ten counts. The V and J genes are TRBV7-8 and TRBJ2-1, with D unresolved. V was clipped by 1 base and J by 4 bases, with 8 bases between them. There are 14 residues in the CDR3. Germline V gives CDR1 SGHVS, CDR2 FQNEAQ. The CDR3 DNA sequence: TGTGCCAGCAGCTTAGTTTCCGGTTACAATGAGCAGTTCTTC. Encoded protein: CASSLVSGYNEQFF.

This chain joins TRBV10-3 and TRBJ2-7, with TRBD1 matching over 8 bases. The CDR3 totals 18 residues. In germline, CDR1 is ENHRY, CDR2 SYGVKD. Losses at the gene ends were 0 bases for V and 7 bases for J; bases not matched to a gene: 17. DNA for the CDR3: TGTGCCATCAGTGAGTCGAGGGGACAGGAACGTCGGATTGGGGAGCAGTACTTC. Translated, it gives CAISESRGQERRIGEQYF.

V usage is TRBV24-1 and J usage is TRBJ1-1, with D perhaps TRBD1 (5 bases). Germline V gene lookup returns CDR1 KGHDR and CDR2 SFDVKD. The CDR3 runs 19 residues. Trimming pared 0 bases from V and 1 base from J, leaving 20 bases between. CDR3 sequence: CATSDLRGGGVRGNTEAFF. In DNA form, the CDR3 reads TGTGCCACCAGTGATTTGCGCGGAGGAGGGGTAAGAGGGAACACTGAAGCTTTCTTT.

The chain uses TRBV5-4 and TRBJ1-4, with TRBD1 matching 9 bases. The J segment lost 6 bases and the V segment lost 4 bases, leaving 1 base of the junction unmatched. The CDR3 is 13 amino acids. CDR1 is SGHNT, CDR2 YYREEE, per germline (reference sequence). CDR3 in DNA: TGTGCCAGCAGCCGACAGGGGGATGAAAAACTGTTTTTT. Translated, it gives CASSRQGDEKLFF.

CDR3 sequence (DNA): TGTGCCAGCACTGCAGGGGGAGGCACTGAAGCTTTCTTT. Protein product: CASTAGGGTEAFF. V usage is TRBV25-1 and J usage is TRBJ1-1; 7 bases agree with TRBD1. Per germline, CDR1 MGHDK and CDR2 SYGVNS. The ends lost 7 bases at V and 4 bases at J; junction bases unmatched: 6. The CDR3 extends over 13 amino acids.

The table lists this clone with a count of one. The chain uses TRBV5-6 and TRBJ1-2, with D tentatively TRBD1 (6 bases). This CDR3 has 16 residues. V lost 2 bases and J lost 1, with 15 bases in between. Per germline, CDR1 SGHDT and CDR2 YYEEEE. CDR3 sequence (DNA): TGTGCCAGCAGCTTTGGCGTGGCAGGGGATAACTATGGCTACACCTTC. Amino acids: CASSFGVAGDNYGYTF.

V is TRBV19 and J is TRBJ1-5, with 8 bases matching TRBD1. Trimming at V came to 5 bases and at J to 3 bases, leaving 9 bases not matched to a gene. CDR3 length: 16 amino acids. Germline V CDR1 and CDR2: LNHDA, SQIVND (reference sequence). For the CDR3, the DNA is TGTGCCAGTAGTCCCTCCGGGACAGGCTTCAATCAGCCCCAGCATTTT. This translates into CASSPSGTGFNQPQHF.

V is TRBV5-6 and J is TRBJ2-3; a possible D gene is TRBD2 (5 bases). Trimming removed 5 bases from V and 0 bases from J, with 13 bases in between. The V gene's germline CDR1 is SGHDT and CDR2 YYEEEE. The CDR3 totals 15 residues. The CDR3 DNA follows: TGTGCCAGCAGTCATGGAGGCACTAGCACAGATACGCAGTATTTT. Amino acid sequence: CASSHGGTSTDTQYF.

The chain links TRBV7-6 to TRBJ2-7, with 12 bases lining up with TRBD2. The junction had 4 bases not matched to a gene; V was cut back by 5 bases and J by 5 bases. CDR3 length: 14 amino acids. CDR1 SGHVS and CDR2 FNYEAQ come from the germline V gene. CDR3 bases: TGTGCCAGCAGCGAAAGACTAGCGGGGGACGAGCAGTACTTC. This translates into CASSERLAGDEQYF. Drawing the rest from reference TRBV7-6 and TRBJ2-7, the complete variable domain is GAGVSQSPRYKVTKRGQDVALRCDPISGHVSLYWYRQALGQGPEFLTYFNYEAQQDKSGLPNDRFSAERPEGSISTLTIQRTEQRDSAMYRCASSERLAGDEQYFGPGTRLTVT.

This chain joins TRBV6-1 and TRBJ2-5; 10 bases agree with TRBD2. The J segment lost 1 base and the V segment lost 2 bases, leaving 10 bases of the junction unmatched. The CDR3 length is 18 residues. Per germline, CDR1 MNHNS and CDR2 SASEGT. The CDR3 sequence is CASSELASGGPSQETQYF. For the CDR3, the DNA is TGTGCCAGCAGTGAATTGGCTAGCGGGGGCCCCTCCCAAGAGACCCAGTACTTC.

The chain combines TRBV6-1 with TRBJ1-2, with D possibly being TRBD1 (6 bases). Germline CDR1 is MNHNS and CDR2 is SASEGT. Deletions cut 3 bases from V and 0 bases from J, with 11 bases between. CDR3 size: 15 residues. The CDR3 region has the DNA TGTGCCAGCAGTGAGGAACAGGGAGCTAACTATGGCTACACCTTC. It translates to CASSEEQGANYGYTF.

This clone was detected a few times. The CDR3 DNA follows: TGCGCCAGCAGCCGAGCAGGGGTTAACACCGGGGAGCTGTTTTTT. It yields the protein CASSRAGVNTGELFF. The J gene is TRBJ2-2, the V gene TRBV5-1; D possibly corresponds to TRBD1 (6 bases). This CDR3 has 15 residues. Trimming took 4 bases from V and 2 from J, leaving 12 bases between them. CDR1 is SGHRS, CDR2 YFSETQ, per germline.

The gene calls are TRBV6-5 and TRBJ2-7; TRBD1 matches 10 bases. V shed 5 bases, J shed 5 bases, and the junction held 9 bases outside the gene matches. Germline CDR1 MNHEY, CDR2 SVGAGI. This CDR3 is 15 amino acids long. Written as DNA, the CDR3 is TGTGCCAGCAGTCCTAATACCGGGACAGGGGACGAGCAGTACTTC. It yields the protein CASSPNTGTGDEQYF.

V and J are TRBV6-5 and TRBJ2-5; D is possibly TRBD1 (5 bases). The germline V and J ends were trimmed by 3 bases and 1 base, with 9 bases remaining between them. Germline V CDR1 and CDR2: MNHEY, SVGAGI. There are 14 residues in the CDR3. The CDR3 protein is CASSYSQAQETQYF. CDR3 in DNA: TGTGCCAGCAGTTATTCACAGGCCCAAGAGACCCAGTACTTC.

In its sample, this clone was seen a few times. The J gene is TRBJ2-5, the V gene TRBV7-8, with TRBD2 matching 9 bases. Germline V gives CDR1 SGHVS, CDR2 FQNEAQ. V gave up 7 bases and J gave up 4 bases; unmatched junction bases: 10. This CDR3 spans 15 amino acids. The CDR3 nucleotides are TGTGCCAGCACCCTGGGGGCGGGGGGGGCAGAGACCCAGTACTTC. Translated, it gives CASTLGAGGAETQYF.

The V call is TRBV18, the J call TRBJ1-6; the D is unclear. Between the trimmed V and J ends, which lost 3 bases and 0 bases, there was a span of 6 bases. The CDR3 totals 15 residues. CDR1 KGHSH and CDR2 LQKENI come from the germline V gene. CDR3 in DNA: TGTGCCAGCTCACCTGGGAGCTCCTATAATTCACCCCTCCACTTT. This encodes CASSPGSSYNSPLHF.

The gene calls are TRBV2 and TRBJ2-7; TRBD1 might be the D (5 bases). The germline V gene has CDR1 SNHLY and CDR2 FYNNEI. The CDR3 covers 16 residues. V lost 0 bases, J lost 1 base, and 13 bases lay in between. The chain's CDR3 is CASSEALDIISYEQYF. The CDR3 DNA follows: TGTGCCAGCAGTGAAGCGCTGGACATTATATCCTACGAGCAGTACTTC.

The gene calls are TRBV18 and TRBJ1-1, with D maybe TRBD1 (5 bases). The germline V and J ends were trimmed by 3 bases and 4 bases, with 15 bases remaining between them. The CDR3 extends over 15 amino acids. Per germline, CDR1 KGHSH and CDR2 LQKENI. The CDR3 spells CASSPGSGLVTEAFF. The CDR3 bases are TGTGCCAGCTCACCGGGGTCAGGGTTGGTCACTGAAGCTTTCTTT.

The V call is TRBV5-1, the J call TRBJ2-7, with 9 bases identical to TRBD1. V was clipped by 4 bases and J by 3 bases; unmatched bases: 8. In germline, CDR1 is SGHRS, CDR2 YFSETQ. This CDR3 has 15 amino acids. The CDR3 sequence is CASSREGQGGYEQYF. As DNA, the CDR3 is TGCGCCAGCAGCAGGGAGGGACAGGGCGGCTACGAGCAGTACTTC.

The chain couples TRBV24-1 to TRBJ2-7; weak D call: TRBD1 (6 bases). Looked up from germline, CDR1 is KGHDR and CDR2 is SFDVKD. The CDR3 loop spans 14 amino acids. V was trimmed by 4 bases and J by 2 bases, leaving 11 bases between them. Here the CDR3 reads CATSDLGGAYEQYF. Here the CDR3 DNA reads TGTGCCACCAGTGACCTAGGGGGTGCCTACGAGCAGTACTTC.

This rearrangement joins TRBV6-6 to TRBJ2-3; 10 bases are shared with TRBD2. The CDR3 contains 17 residues. CDR1 MNHNY and CDR2 SVGAGI come from the germline V gene (reference sequence). V was pared by 5 bases and J by 2 bases, with 10 bases of the junction left unmatched. CDR3: CASSPERGGPDTDTQYF. The CDR3 DNA reads as TGTGCCAGCAGTCCGGAGCGGGGGGGCCCTGACACAGATACGCAGTATTTT.